In this sample, the clone carrying this T cell receptor (beta chain) turned up once. What it recognizes is unknown. Some clones are missing from TCRdb's copy, which holds only in-frame ones; the method was immunoSEQ multiplex PCR. The sample gives about 98,000 clones, roughly 87% of which show up once; about 5.7% is in the top ten. The data belong to a study of cytomegalovirus exposure and HLA in healthy donors. The germline CDR1 and CDR2 sequences are LNHDA and SQIVND (reference sequence). V was pared by 2 bases and J by 6 bases, with 17 bases between. This CDR3 comprises 15 residues. Points from the study as a whole: CMV antigen specificity was confirmed in vitro for three CMV-associated chains. The authors enumerated over 150 TCR beta chains as linked to cytomegalovirus. TCR clusters originating in the first cohort tended to co-occur in the 120 validation repertoires, according to a later analysis.

The receptor was isolated from a man younger than 35 in good health and CMV-seropositive. The sample comprised PBMCs. This chain joins TRBV19 and TRBJ2-7; possible D gene TRBD2, 6 bases. CDR3: CASSISTRGIGEQYF. CDR3 sequence (DNA): TGTGCCAGTAGTATATCGACCCGGGGGATCGGCGAGCAGTACTTC.